Presented here are 24 T cell receptor beta chains from one specimen sequenced in a study of cytomegalovirus exposure and HLA in healthy donors (dated by TCRdb to between 2016 and 2019). Library generation was performed with the immunoSEQ multiplex PCR assay. The multiplex PCR relied on a mix of 60 forward primers for TCR Vbeta segments and 13 reverse primers for TCR Jbeta segments. Sourced from immuneACCESS, this table was stored by TCRdb with only in-frame sequences that have V and J called. A share of the clones is absent; for the studies checked, an unresolved V gene accounts for under half, and the remainder has no known explanation. The data table for this sample lists over 80,000 clones. Of the sample, about 5.9% is held by the ten largest clones. The sequenced material came from PBMCs. Every receptor here comes from a girl aged 5-17 years in good health and CMV-seropositive.

The chain has TRBV6-5 and TRBJ2-5; 12 bases line up with TRBD2. In germline, CDR1 is MNHEY, CDR2 SVGAGI. Unmatched junction bases numbered 6, after V lost 6 bases and J lost 4 bases. The CDR3 totals 15 residues. The DNA of the CDR3 is TGTGCCAGCAGCGCTAGCGGGGGGGCCGGAGAGACCCAGTACTTC. Translating gives CASSASGGAGETQYF.

J is TRBJ2-1 and V is TRBV5-6; weak D call: TRBD2 (6 bases). Trimming stripped 5 bases from V and 5 bases from J, with 17 bases between. The CDR3 has 15 amino acids. CDR1 and CDR2 (germline): SGHDT, YYEEEE. CDR3 nucleotide sequence: TGTGCCAGCAGACTCGGAGGGGCCCCCGACAATGAGCAGTTCTTC. Its translation: CASRLGGAPDNEQFF.

This rearrangement joins TRBV4-1 to TRBJ2-1, with TRBD1 as a possible D gene (6 bases). The CDR3 covers 16 residues. Germline loops: CDR1 MGHRA, CDR2 YSYEKL. Between the trimmed V and J ends, which lost 3 bases and 5 bases, there was a span of 17 bases. CDR3: CASSHFRDTGDNEQFF. The CDR3 DNA is TGCGCCAGCAGCCACTTCCGGGACACGGGTGACAATGAGCAGTTCTTC.

This chain connects TRBV27 to TRBJ1-2; the match to TRBD1 covers 9 bases. The CDR3 is 17 residues long. Germline-derived CDR1 and CDR2 are MNHEY and SMNVEV (reference sequence). The trim removed 4 bases at V and 6 bases at J, leaving 15 bases unmatched. The CDR3 nucleotides read TGTGCCAGCAGTTCAGGCCCACACAGGGGGCTGTTCCATGGCTACACCTTC. It specifies CASSSGPHRGLFHGYTF.

The chain employs TRBV19 and TRBJ1-1; TRBD1 is a possible D gene (5 bases). The germline gives CDR1 LNHDA, CDR2 SQIVND (reference sequence). Trimming took 0 bases from V and 8 from J, leaving 10 bases between them. This CDR3 contains 13 residues. CDR3 amino acids: CASSIDPWTEAFF. Here the CDR3 DNA reads TGTGCCAGTAGTATAGATCCGTGGACAGAAGCTTTCTTT.

The chain recombines TRBV28 with TRBJ1-5, with 7 bases lining up with TRBD1. The CDR3 contains 14 residues. Germline-derived CDR1 and CDR2 are MDHEN and SYDVKM. V lost 6 bases and J lost 5; bases outside the gene matches: 7. The CDR3 DNA is TGTGCCAGCAGCCTCGGGACAGCATATCAGCCCCAGCATTTT. Amino acid sequence: CASSLGTAYQPQHF.

This chain joins TRBV27 and TRBJ2-7; no clear D gene. V lost 2 bases and J lost 4, with 9 bases in between. Germline V CDR1 and CDR2: MNHEY, SMNVEV (reference sequence). This CDR3 is built from 13 residues. The chain's CDR3 is CASSLRSGYEQYF. In DNA, the CDR3 is TGTGCCAGCAGTTTAAGATCAGGTTACGAGCAGTACTTC.

The gene calls are TRBV7-3 and TRBJ1-5, with D possibly matching TRBD1 (5 bases). The CDR3 sequence is 15 residues long. CDR1 is SGHTA, CDR2 FQGTGA, per germline. With 2 bases removed from V and 1 base from J, the gap between germline ends came to 9 bases. CDR3 sequence: CASSLDSSSNQPQHF. The CDR3 DNA reads TGTGCCAGCAGCTTAGACAGTAGCAGCAATCAGCCCCAGCATTTT.

This chain connects TRBV6-5 to TRBJ1-1; 9 bases are shared with TRBD1. With V trimmed by 1 base and J by 4 bases, 4 bases remained unmatched. This CDR3 spans 15 amino acids. Germline V gives CDR1 MNHEY, CDR2 SVGAGI. CDR3 protein: CASSYLRDRATEAFF. As DNA, the CDR3 is TGTGCCAGCAGTTACTTGCGGGACAGGGCCACTGAAGCTTTCTTT.

J is TRBJ1-2 and V is TRBV4-2; 7 bases map to TRBD1. Germline V gene data show CDR1 as LGHNA and CDR2 as YNFKEQ. The CDR3 sequence is 14 residues long. Trimming took 2 bases from V and 7 from J; bases not matched to a gene: 7. CDR3 in DNA: TGTGCCAGCAGCCAACCGGGACAGAGAGCTGGCTACACCTTC. This sequence encodes CASSQPGQRAGYTF.

This sequence joins TRBV9 and TRBJ1-3; D gene uncertain. Per the germline V gene, CDR1 is SGDLS and CDR2 is YYNGEE. This CDR3 region has 13 residues. V shed 4 bases and J shed 4 bases, with 9 bases lying between them. The CDR3 spells CASSPWPGNTIYF. CDR3 DNA: TGTGCCAGCAGCCCCTGGCCGGGAAACACCATATATTTT.

The chain combines TRBV7-3 with TRBJ2-1; 8 positions agree with TRBD2. The germline gives CDR1 SGHTA, CDR2 FQGTGA. Trimming took 5 bases from V and 9 from J; bases not matched to a gene: 12. The CDR3 sequence is 15 residues long. CDR3 protein: CASSEAGGTRGEQFF. CDR3 nucleotide sequence: TGTGCCAGCAGCGAGGCGGGGGGCACGAGGGGTGAGCAGTTCTTC.

The chain links TRBV4-2 to TRBJ2-1; 9 bases are shared with TRBD2. CDR1 LGHNA and CDR2 YNFKEQ come from the germline V gene. This CDR3 spans 17 amino acids. Trimming at V came to 1 base and at J to 7 bases, leaving 11 bases not matched to a gene. The CDR3 DNA reads TGTGCCAGCAGCCAAGTAGCTAGCGGGGTCACTAAGAATGAGCAGTTCTTC. Protein product: CASSQVASGVTKNEQFF.

The rearrangement joins TRBV4-2 to TRBJ1-1, with D uncertain. From germline, CDR1 is LGHNA and CDR2 YNFKEQ. The CDR3 contains 15 residues. The V end lost 4 bases, the J end lost 3 bases, and 15 bases lay between the germline ends. The CDR3 DNA reads as TGTGCCAGCAGCCGCGGGGAGGGCGGGGACACTGAAGCTTTCTTT. Translated: CASSRGEGGDTEAFF.

The chain couples TRBV11-2 to TRBJ2-7; TRBD1 matches at 8 bases. In germline, CDR1 is SGHAT, CDR2 FQNNGV. The CDR3 extends over 16 amino acids. The junction had 11 bases not matched to a gene; V was cut back by 0 bases and J by 7 bases. The CDR3 DNA is TGTGCCAGCAGCTTAGATCCCAGGACAGGGTGGAGGGAGCAGTACTTC. Translated: CASSLDPRTGWREQYF.

The V gene is TRBV19, the J gene TRBJ1-2; no reliable D call. The V end lost 4 bases, the J end lost 0 bases, and 18 bases lay between the germline ends. Looked up from germline, CDR1 is LNHDA and CDR2 is SQIVND (reference sequence). The CDR3 contains 17 residues. The CDR3 nucleotides read TGTGCCAGTAGTACGACTGCACGGGGAATGGCTAACTATGGCTACACCTTC. This translates into CASSTTARGMANYGYTF.

V usage is TRBV29-1 and J usage is TRBJ2-7, with D perhaps TRBD1 (6 bases). The CDR3 totals 13 residues. Germline CDR1 and CDR2: SQVTM and ANQGSEA. Trimming cost V 7 bases and J 3 bases, with 16 bases left between them. The CDR3 loop reads CSATGTLDYEQYF. The CDR3 DNA reads TGCAGCGCTACCGGGACACTCGACTACGAGCAGTACTTC.

V usage is TRBV6-5 and J usage is TRBJ1-2; tentatively, D is TRBD1 (5 bases). This CDR3 contains 14 residues. The germline V gene has CDR1 MNHEY and CDR2 SVGAGI. V was shortened by 7 bases and J by 4 bases, with 16 bases between the two germline ends. The CDR3: CASNPGQGPYGYTF. The CDR3 bases are TGTGCCAGCAACCCTGGCCAGGGTCCCTATGGCTACACCTTC.

V and J are TRBV28 and TRBJ1-2, with TRBD1 identical over 9 bases. Trimming removed 6 bases from V and 3 bases from J; junction bases left unmatched: 11. CDR3 length: 16 amino acids. Germline V gives CDR1 MDHEN, CDR2 SYDVKM. CDR3 DNA: TGTGCCAGCAGCTCTGACCTACAGGGGGCATACTATGGCTACACCTTC. Protein product: CASSSDLQGAYYGYTF.

The chain carries TRBV30 and TRBJ2-4; TRBD2 aligns across 9 bases. V lost 4 bases and J lost 4; bases outside the gene matches: 5. Germline V gene sequence: CDR1 GTSNPN, CDR2 SVGIG (reference sequence). The CDR3 extends over 14 amino acids. CDR3 protein: CAWTTSGGKNIQYF. The CDR3 nucleotides are TGTGCCTGGACTACGAGCGGGGGGAAAAACATTCAGTACTTC.

The rearrangement links TRBV4-3 to TRBJ1-2, with D possibly matching TRBD1 (5 bases). With 0 bases removed from V and 4 bases from J, the gap between germline ends came to 15 bases. Germline V gene data show CDR1 as LGHNA and CDR2 as YSLEER. The CDR3 has 16 amino acids. The CDR3 bases are TGCGCCAGCAGCCAAGATGCAGCACAGGCAGGCTATGGCTACACCTTC. It encodes CASSQDAAQAGYGYTF.

The chain has TRBV19 and TRBJ1-5; 9 bases map to TRBD1. Germline CDR1 reads LNHDA; CDR2 reads SQIVND (reference sequence). CDR3 length equals 16 residues. Trimming cost V 1 base and J 6 bases; bases outside gene matches: 7. CDR3 sequence reads: CASSIVMGQGFQPQHF. The CDR3 DNA follows: TGTGCCAGTAGTATAGTCATGGGACAGGGATTTCAGCCCCAGCATTTT.

V is TRBV6-5 and J is TRBJ1-2; D is unresolved. Germline CDR1 is MNHEY and CDR2 is SVGAGI. The V gene lost 5 bases and the J gene lost 2 bases, with 12 bases spanning the gap. The length of the CDR3 is 14 residues. As DNA, the CDR3 is TGTGCCAGCAGTACAACCGGGGTAAACTATGGCTACACCTTC. Translated, it gives CASSTTGVNYGYTF.

The V gene is TRBV9, the J gene TRBJ1-6; the D gene is possibly TRBD1 (5 bases). The CDR3 sequence is 16 residues long. Trimming took 0 bases from V and 4 from J, leaving 11 bases between them. Germline V CDR1 and CDR2: SGDLS, YYNGEE. CDR3 in amino acids: CASSVAPQGYNSPLHF. The CDR3 DNA reads TGTGCCAGCAGCGTAGCTCCCCAGGGATATAATTCACCCCTCCACTTT.